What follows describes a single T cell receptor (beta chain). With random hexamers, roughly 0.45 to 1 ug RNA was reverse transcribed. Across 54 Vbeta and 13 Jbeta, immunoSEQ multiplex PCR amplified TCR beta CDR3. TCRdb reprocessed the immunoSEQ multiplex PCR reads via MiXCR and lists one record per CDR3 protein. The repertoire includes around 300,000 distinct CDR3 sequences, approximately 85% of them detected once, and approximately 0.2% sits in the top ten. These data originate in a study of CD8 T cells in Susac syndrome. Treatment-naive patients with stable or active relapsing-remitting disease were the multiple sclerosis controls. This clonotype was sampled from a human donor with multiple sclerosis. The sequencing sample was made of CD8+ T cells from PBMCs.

CDR3 protein: CASHGQGGRYTEAFF. For the CDR3, the DNA is TGTGCCAGCCATGGACAGGGAGGTCGGTACACTGAAGCTTTCTTT. The chain links TRBV5-6 to TRBJ1-1; 8 bases match TRBD1. This CDR3 comprises 15 residues. The V gene's germline CDR1 is SGHDT and CDR2 YYEEEE. The junction had 11 bases not matched to a gene; V was cut back by 7 bases and J by 3 bases.